This T cell receptor (beta chain) was captured in a study of cytomegalovirus exposure and HLA in healthy donors (dated by TCRdb to 2017 to 2019). Describing the broader study: According to an earlier analysis of 587 of the donors, about 179 million T cells yielded some 120 million unique TCR beta sequences and about 300 Gb of sequence data. An early release that covered roughly 600 HLA-typed donors contained about 290 gigabases of sequencing data and 75 million to 100 million unique TCR sequences. The genetic ancestry cluster associated with self-reported Caucasian donors included 81% of the 300 to 450 genotyped donors. The study aimed to test whether signatures of past pathogen exposure could be identified by cataloging public T cell receptors. The study profiled the T cell repertoires of hundreds of subjects by immunosequencing and related them to cytomegalovirus serostatus. Besides the first cohort of approximately 710 subjects, a separate validation cohort made up of 90 to 150 different subjects was used. High-throughput TCR immunosequencing, statistical association of individual TCRs with disease status, and machine learning were combined to predict cytomegalovirus infection status. A later analysis re-analyzed previously published TCR beta repertoires from several hundred donors and added high-resolution HLA genotyping to study TCR occurrence patterns. Rather than drawing on any new phenotypic data, the later analysis identified candidate immune exposures from TCR beta sequences and the way those sequences occurred across donors. To decide whether each TCR beta V gene segment behaved as functional or pseudogenic, an earlier analysis of approximately 600 of the donors relied on high-throughput TCR beta sequencing. Donor age, sex, ethnicity and CMV serostatus were collected together with the repertoire data. In a later genetic analysis, genome-wide SNP genotypes for about three fifths of the roughly 670 donors were used, and that subset was treated as a discovery cohort. All discovery cohort repertoires had been generated on a single sequencing platform. Class I and class II HLA loci were covered by the typing at four-digit resolution. The number of typed donors differed by locus: about 620-630 for A, B, C, DRB1 and DQB1; 500 to 550 for DQA1; around 580 for DPA1; and roughly 450 for DPB1. Because of strong linkage in the cohort, a handful of DR-DQ haplotypes were treated as single units for association and clustering. On average, roughly 240,000 unique TCR beta nucleotide sequences were sequenced per donor among 398 genotyped donors of the cohort, with roughly 20% of those sequences being non-productive.

The investigation overall reported the following: In a later analysis, the rate of TCR association differed among HLA loci, with DRB1 alleles having the most associated TCRs and HLA-C alleles having the fewest. Presence/absence analyses assumed roughly uniform sequencing depth across donors, an assumption that may not hold. According to a later genetic analysis, donors in an Asian-associated ancestry cluster had fewer N-insertions in productive TCRs than the approximately 710-donor mean. Linkage disequilibrium might explain the correlated functional status among segregating V segments, but an unknown experimental factor could not be excluded. This cohort had only TCR beta chains sequenced, and the lack of alpha or paired-chain data limited which features could be detected. Because the 87-base-pair reads could not distinguish some IMGT-functional V segments, including TRBV6-2 and TRBV6-3, those segments were excluded. In the study, 150 to 200 TCR beta chains were listed as associated with cytomegalovirus. A few of the identified cytomegalovirus-associated TCR beta chains were confirmed in vitro to be specific for cytomegalovirus antigens. According to the authors, the approach could potentially be generalized to other disease states and immunological phenotypes. In an earlier analysis of some 640 of the donors, most TCR beta V segments were observed in productive rearrangements about 90% or about 30% of the time, broadly matching IMGT annotations. According to a later analysis, parvovirus B19, influenza, CMV and Epstein-Barr virus appeared linked to several top co-occurrence clusters. The sequencing pipeline was judged likely to have produced a cluster of highly shared sequence variants as a technical artifact. A later analysis found that most CMV-associated TCR beta chains appeared HLA-restricted, with HLA associations seemingly driven largely by CMV exposure. In a later analysis, HLA-associated TCR beta chains showed more clonal expansion and lower generation probabilities than non-associated chains that were equally common. Because counts were too low, about 17 rarely observed V segments, including chromosome 9 orphons, were excluded from the earlier analysis of 587 of the donors. Cytomegalovirus status was reported to be diagnosed by the classifier with high specificity and sensitivity in both the original and validation cohorts. In a later analysis, 16,951 TCR beta sequences were associated with specific HLA alleles at a false discovery rate of 0.05. Immune exposure information for the cohort was limited to CMV serostatus. A further reported finding was that TCR beta sequences accurately predicted the HLA-A and HLA-B alleles for most subjects in the first cohort. A later genetic analysis associated a missense DCLRE1C variant with V-gene and J-gene trimming of TCR beta chains, and an independent cohort replicated the association. Assigning TCR associations to individual alleles was difficult when HLA alleles, especially DR and DQ, strongly co-occurred. HLA typing was unavailable for some donors at each locus, so association tests used only the typed subset. Most TCR sequences were observed very rarely across donors, whereas some public TCRs were present in many individuals.

Via the germline V gene (reference sequence), CDR1 is PRHDT and CDR2 FYEKMQ. Inclusive of the bounding cysteine and phenylalanine, the CDR3 is 14 residues long. Of the read, only the CDR3 DNA is kept; its 42 bases are in frame from base 1. V is pruned by 5 bases and J by 0 bases, leaving 4 bases of the junction without a gene match. The cohort comprised hundreds of healthy bone marrow donors. Cohort members were all nominally healthy when sampled, although unrecorded immune exposures were likely present. The donor tested CMV seronegative, placing the donor among the 350 to 400 seronegative members of the cohort. Each donor provided a peripheral blood sample, and peripheral blood mononuclear cells were used for TCR beta sequencing. The Qiagen DNeasy Blood Extraction Kit was used to extract genomic DNA from the blood cell samples. About this clone: Its antigen specificity is not known. No base quality information exists; no much larger clone differs at one position.

To prepare the library, the immunoSEQ multiplex PCR assay was applied. For the multiplex PCR, a mixture combining 60 forward primers for TCR Vbeta segments and 13 reverse primers for TCR Jbeta segments was used. The CDR3 region of rearranged TCR beta genes was amplified from genomic DNA by a multiplex PCR assay. The Illumina HiSeq System was used to sequence the amplified TCR beta libraries as 87-base-pair reads. From the authors' description of their analysis: Across the 700 or so repertoires, a later analysis counted 75 million to 90 million unique TCR beta chains, roughly 11 million of which were shared by at least two donors. A nearest-neighbor algorithm error-corrected the raw reads and collapsed the reads into unique sequences, merging closely related sequences to remove PCR and sequencing errors. Alignment of CDR3 sequences to IMGT reference sequences was used to assign V, D and J gene segments. For a sequence to be retained, a match of at least six nucleotides to both a V gene segment and a J gene segment was required. Rearrangements were called productive when the CDR3 lacked stop codons and stayed in frame with V and J; all others were non-productive. CDR3 was defined according to IMGT convention as the region running from the second conserved V-encoded cysteine to the conserved J-encoded phenylalanine. In an earlier analysis of around 640 of the donors, sequences lacking an unambiguous match to a single V gene segment were excluded. In an earlier analysis of approximately 590 of the donors, a V segment was called functional when productive rearrangements were above 56.7%, and segregating when the standard deviation between donors exceeded 5%. A statistical classification framework was developed to diagnose cytomegalovirus status using the catalog of TCR beta chain sequences. A later analysis assigned V and J genes by comparing TCR nucleotide sequences with IMGT/GENE-DB human TR gene sequences. Using the TCRdist pipeline, a later analysis assigned CDR3 sequences along with most-parsimonious VDJ recombination scenarios. A later analysis defined each TCR beta chain by its CDR3 amino acid sequence plus V-gene family, and excluded reads lacking a unique V-gene family. To address suspected cross-contamination and a sequencing artifact, a later analysis removed 550 to 750 highly shared, low-generation-probability nucleotide sequences. In a later analysis, a clonal expansion index for each public chain was calculated from normalized within-repertoire ranks of inferred template counts. In a later analysis, generation probabilities were computed with a VDJ recombination model fitted to out-of-frame rearrangements, and the resulting probabilities were checked against IGoR. In a later analysis, TCR-TCR, TCR-HLA and TCR-CMV co-occurrence was scored with hypergeometric tests, and a repertoire-size bias correction was applied to TCR pairs. A later analysis estimated false discovery rates by permuting HLA or CMV assignments 20 times. In a later analysis, co-occurring TCRs were grouped using DBSCAN, and TCRdist sequence similarity was added for clustering within HLA-allele-positive subsets. Repertoires with fewer than 30,000 or more than 120,000 public chains, plus five repertoires with anomalous nucleotide sharing, were excluded from co-occurrence clustering. Held by TCRdb, this immuneACCESS table contains in-frame sequences only and omits some clones. Under half of the omission traces to an unresolved V gene where checked; the cause of the rest is unknown. D and trimming were read from the DNA, whereas the V and J calls and clone size are those reported in that table. This sample comprises more than 100,000 clones, over 80% of them detected only once. The ten largest clones represent 0.24% of the sample.

This TCR derives from a man aged 50-60 years in good health and CMV-seronegative. The chain employs TRBV13 and TRBJ2-7; TRBD2 fits 7 bases in the junction. What was sequenced was PBMCs. The CDR3 protein sequence reads: CASSPGGTSYEQYF. The DNA reads as follows: TGTGCCAGCAGCCCCGGGGGGACCTCCTACGAGCAGTACTTC.